These T cell receptor beta chains were read from a single sample in a study of blood T cell repertoires in COVID-19. TCRdb keeps only in-frame clones here, not all; method: immunoSEQ multiplex PCR. The sample holds under 250,000 clones, roughly 83% seen once. The sequenced sample was peripheral blood. All receptors come from an elderly woman with COVID-19, enrolled during active disease. CDR3s include the opening cysteine and the closing phenylalanine or tryptophan. D genes are given only for firm matches. A clone size is listed for some rows: how often the clone was seen (once, few, many), or a class if it is expanded.

v_call: TRBV5-8
j_call: TRBJ1-1
d_call: NA
clone_size: NA
cdr3_nt: TGTGCCAGCACCCTGAGAGGAGACAGCACTGAAGCTTTCTTT
cdr3_aa: CASTLRGDSTEAFF

v_call: TRBV5-1
j_call: TRBJ2-1
d_call: NA
clone_size: NA
cdr3_nt: TGCGCCAGCAGCTTGGACAGTTCCTACAATGAGCAGTTCTTC
cdr3_aa: CASSLDSSYNEQFF

v_call: TRBV27
j_call: TRBJ2-7
d_call: TRBD2
clone_size: NA
cdr3_nt: TGTGCCAGCAGTTTATCTAGCGGGTACGAGCAGTACTTC
cdr3_aa: CASSLSSGYEQYF

v_call: TRBV3-1/TRBV3-2
j_call: TRBJ1-2
d_call: NA
clone_size: NA
cdr3_nt: TGTGCCAGCAGCCAAGTCTCCGGGGGATCGAACTATGGCTACACCTTC
cdr3_aa: CASSQVSGGSNYGYTF

v_call: TRBV28
j_call: TRBJ1-1
d_call: NA
clone_size: NA
cdr3_nt: TGTGCCAGCAGTACTCCAGGGGCTCGGGAAGCTTTCTTT
cdr3_aa: CASSTPGAREAFF

v_call: TRBV30
j_call: TRBJ1-1
d_call: NA
clone_size: NA
cdr3_nt: TGTGCCTGGAGTGCATCAAGGGGCTCGCCTGAAGCTTTCTTT
cdr3_aa: CAWSASRGSPEAFF

v_call: TRBV11-2
j_call: TRBJ2-3
d_call: TRBD1
clone_size: NA
cdr3_nt: TGTGCCAGCAGCTTATCAACAGGGGCTGGTAGCACAGATACGCAGTATTTT
cdr3_aa: CASSLSTGAGSTDTQYF

v_call: TRBV11-2
j_call: TRBJ2-1
d_call: NA
clone_size: once
cdr3_nt: TGTGCCAGCAGCCGTGTCAATGAGCAGTTCTTC
cdr3_aa: CASSRVNEQFF

v_call: TRBV12-3/TRBV12-4
j_call: TRBJ1-6
d_call: NA
clone_size: NA
cdr3_nt: TGTGCCAGCAGTTTCCCCCAGGGATCACCCCTCCACTTT
cdr3_aa: CASSFPQGSPLHF

v_call: TRBV6-2/TRBV6-3
j_call: TRBJ1-2
d_call: TRBD1
clone_size: NA
cdr3_nt: TGTGCCAGCAGTCTCGGGACAGGGATCGGCTACACCTTC
cdr3_aa: CASSLGTGIGYTF

v_call: TRBV24-1
j_call: TRBJ2-3
d_call: NA
clone_size: NA
cdr3_nt: TGTGCCACAGGGGCGGGGACCTACACAGATACGCAGTATTTT
cdr3_aa: CATGAGTYTDTQYF

v_call: TRBV6-5
j_call: TRBJ1-2
d_call: NA
clone_size: NA
cdr3_nt: TGTGCCAGCAGGCCCTCGTTGTTAGACTATGGCTACACCTTC
cdr3_aa: CASRPSLLDYGYTF

v_call: TRBV5-1
j_call: TRBJ1-2
d_call: NA
clone_size: NA
cdr3_nt: TGCGCCAGCAGCTTGGCGGTCGACTATGGCTACACCTTC
cdr3_aa: CASSLAVDYGYTF

v_call: TRBV13
j_call: TRBJ2-6
d_call: NA
clone_size: NA
cdr3_nt: TGTGCCAGCTCCCCCCGCGGCTCGCACTCTGGGGCCAACGTCCTGACTTTC
cdr3_aa: CASSPRGSHSGANVLTF